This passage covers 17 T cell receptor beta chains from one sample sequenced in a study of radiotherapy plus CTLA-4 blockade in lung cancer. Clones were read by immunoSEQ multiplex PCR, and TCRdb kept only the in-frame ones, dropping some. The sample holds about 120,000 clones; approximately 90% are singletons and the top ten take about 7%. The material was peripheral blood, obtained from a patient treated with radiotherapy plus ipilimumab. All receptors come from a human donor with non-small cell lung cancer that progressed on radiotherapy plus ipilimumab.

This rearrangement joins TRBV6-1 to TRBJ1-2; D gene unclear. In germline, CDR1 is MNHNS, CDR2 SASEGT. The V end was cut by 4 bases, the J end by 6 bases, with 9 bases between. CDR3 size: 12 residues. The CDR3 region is CASSVGWDGYTF. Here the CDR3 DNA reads TGTGCCAGCAGTGTAGGGTGGGATGGCTACACCTTC.

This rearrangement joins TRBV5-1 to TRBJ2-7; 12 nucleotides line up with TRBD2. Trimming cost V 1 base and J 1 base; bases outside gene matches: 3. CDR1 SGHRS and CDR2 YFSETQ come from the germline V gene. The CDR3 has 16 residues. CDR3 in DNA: TGCGCCAGCAGCTTGCTAGCGGGAGGGCCTTCCTACGAGCAGTACTTC. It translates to CASSLLAGGPSYEQYF.

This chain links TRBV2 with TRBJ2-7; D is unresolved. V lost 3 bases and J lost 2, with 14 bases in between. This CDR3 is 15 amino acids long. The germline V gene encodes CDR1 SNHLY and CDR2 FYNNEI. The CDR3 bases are TGTGCCAGCAGTGATTTCTCTCTTGGAGCCTACGAGCAGTACTTC. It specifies CASSDFSLGAYEQYF. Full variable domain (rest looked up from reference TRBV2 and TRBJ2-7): EPEVTQTPSHQVTQMGQEVILRCVPISNHLYFYWYRQILGQKVEFLVSFYNNEISEKSEIFDDQFSVERPDGSNFTLKIRSTKLEDSAMYFCASSDFSLGAYEQYFGPGTRLTVT.

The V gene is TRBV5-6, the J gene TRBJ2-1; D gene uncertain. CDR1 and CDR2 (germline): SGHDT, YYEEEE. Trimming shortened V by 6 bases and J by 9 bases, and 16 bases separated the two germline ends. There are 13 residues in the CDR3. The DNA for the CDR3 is TGTGCCAGCACCCGGGCGAGCGTTGGTGAGCAGTTCTTC. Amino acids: CASTRASVGEQFF.

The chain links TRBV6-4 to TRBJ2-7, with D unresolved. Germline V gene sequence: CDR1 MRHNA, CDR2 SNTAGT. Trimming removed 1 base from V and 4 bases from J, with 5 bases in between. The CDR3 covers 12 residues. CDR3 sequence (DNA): TGTGCCAGCAGTGACTTTAAGTACGAGCAGTACTTC. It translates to CASSDFKYEQYF.

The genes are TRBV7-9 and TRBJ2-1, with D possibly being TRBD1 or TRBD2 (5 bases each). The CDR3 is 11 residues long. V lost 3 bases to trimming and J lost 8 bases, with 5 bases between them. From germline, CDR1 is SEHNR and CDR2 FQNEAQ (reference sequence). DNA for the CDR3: TGTGCCAGCAGCTTGGGGGATGAGCAGTTCTTC. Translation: CASSLGDEQFF.

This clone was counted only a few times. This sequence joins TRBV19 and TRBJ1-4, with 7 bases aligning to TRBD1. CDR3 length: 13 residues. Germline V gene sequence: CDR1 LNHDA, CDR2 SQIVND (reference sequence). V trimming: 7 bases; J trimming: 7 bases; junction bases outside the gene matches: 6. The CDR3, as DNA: TGTGCCAGTAACAGGGGTCGGGGTGAAAAACTGTTTTTT. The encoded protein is CASNRGRGEKLFF.

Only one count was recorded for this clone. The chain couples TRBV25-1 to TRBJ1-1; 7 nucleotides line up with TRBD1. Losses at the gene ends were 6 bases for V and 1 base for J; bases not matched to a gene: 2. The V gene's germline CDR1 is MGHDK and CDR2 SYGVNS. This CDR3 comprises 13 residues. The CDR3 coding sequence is TGTGCCAGCAGGACAGGGTCGAACACTGAAGCTTTCTTT. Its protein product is CASRTGSNTEAFF.

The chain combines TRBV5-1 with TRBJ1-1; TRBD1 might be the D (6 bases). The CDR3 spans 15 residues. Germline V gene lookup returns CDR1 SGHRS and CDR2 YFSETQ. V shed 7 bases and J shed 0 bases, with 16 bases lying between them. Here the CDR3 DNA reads TGCGCCAGCGGACTAGGGGGGTCCATGAACACTGAAGCTTTCTTT. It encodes CASGLGGSMNTEAFF.

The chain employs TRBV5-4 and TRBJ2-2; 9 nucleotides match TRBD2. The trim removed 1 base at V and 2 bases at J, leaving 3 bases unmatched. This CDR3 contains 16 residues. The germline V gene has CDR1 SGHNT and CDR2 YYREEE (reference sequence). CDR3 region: CASSLPSGVNTGELFF. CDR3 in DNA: TGTGCCAGCAGCTTGCCTAGCGGGGTCAACACCGGGGAGCTGTTTTTT.

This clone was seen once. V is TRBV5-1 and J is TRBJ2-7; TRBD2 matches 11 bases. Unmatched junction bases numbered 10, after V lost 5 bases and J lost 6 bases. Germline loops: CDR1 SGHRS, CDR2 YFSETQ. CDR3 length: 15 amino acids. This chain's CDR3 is CASSRGSGRAAEQYF. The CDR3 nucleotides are TGCGCCAGCAGTCGCGGTAGCGGGAGGGCCGCCGAGCAGTACTTC.

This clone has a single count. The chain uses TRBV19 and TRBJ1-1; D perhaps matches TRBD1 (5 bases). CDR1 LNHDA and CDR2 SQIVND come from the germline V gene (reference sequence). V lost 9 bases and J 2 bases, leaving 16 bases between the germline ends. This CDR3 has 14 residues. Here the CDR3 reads CASDPGGANTEAFF. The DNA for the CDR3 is TGTGCCAGCGACCCCGGCGGGGCTAACACTGAAGCTTTCTTT.

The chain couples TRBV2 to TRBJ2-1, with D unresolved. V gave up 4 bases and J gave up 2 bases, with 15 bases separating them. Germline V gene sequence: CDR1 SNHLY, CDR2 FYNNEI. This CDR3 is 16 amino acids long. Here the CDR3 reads CASSVQRSRTYNEQFF. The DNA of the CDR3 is TGTGCCAGCAGTGTGCAGCGATCCCGGACCTACAATGAGCAGTTCTTC.

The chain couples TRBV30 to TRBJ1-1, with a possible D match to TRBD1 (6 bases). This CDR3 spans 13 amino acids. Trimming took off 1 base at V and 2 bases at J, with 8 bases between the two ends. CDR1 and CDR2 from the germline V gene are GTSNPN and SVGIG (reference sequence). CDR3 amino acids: CAWSGGGNTEAFF. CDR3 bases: TGTGCCTGGAGTGGGGGGGGCAACACTGAAGCTTTCTTT.

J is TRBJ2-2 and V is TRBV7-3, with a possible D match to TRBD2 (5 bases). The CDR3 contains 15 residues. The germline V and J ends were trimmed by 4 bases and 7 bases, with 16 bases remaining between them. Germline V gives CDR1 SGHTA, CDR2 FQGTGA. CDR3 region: CASSSGVMGGGELFF. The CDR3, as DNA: TGTGCCAGCAGCTCCGGGGTGATGGGCGGCGGGGAGCTGTTTTTT.

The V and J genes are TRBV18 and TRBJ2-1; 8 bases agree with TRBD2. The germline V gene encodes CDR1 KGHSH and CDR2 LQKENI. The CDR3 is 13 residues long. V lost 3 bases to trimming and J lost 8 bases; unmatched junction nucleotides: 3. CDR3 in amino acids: CASSPGLVDEQFF. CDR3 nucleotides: TGTGCCAGCTCACCGGGACTAGTCGATGAGCAGTTCTTC. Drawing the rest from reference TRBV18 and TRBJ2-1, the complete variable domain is NAGVMQNPRHLVRRRGQEARLRCSPMKGHSHVYWYRQLPEEGLKFMVYLQKENIIDESGMPKERFSAEFPKEGPSILRIQQVVRGDSAAYFCASSPGLVDEQFFGPGTRLTVL.

CDR3 in amino acids: CASTGANEQFF. CDR3 in DNA: TGTGCCAGCACAGGGGCCAATGAGCAGTTCTTC. V and J are TRBV6-1 and TRBJ2-1; possibly TRBD1 for D (6 bases). The CDR3 covers 11 residues. The germline V gene encodes CDR1 MNHNS and CDR2 SASEGT. The germline V and J ends were trimmed by 7 bases and 6 bases, with 7 bases remaining between them.